These 31 T cell receptor beta chains were sequenced from one sample in a study of T-cell memory formation after mild COVID-19. TCRdb reprocessed the 5' RACE reads with MiXCR, giving one entry per CDR3 protein. The data hold around 340,000 distinct CDR3 sequences, with approximately 12% observed a single time. Sequences were obtained from PBMCs or a T cell subset sorted from them (not recorded which). These receptors all come from a man aged 18-30 years who had mild COVID-19 (a few samples of this study predate the infection). Cell type and time point are not known.

This clonotype showed up just a few times. This chain connects TRBV20-1 to TRBJ2-5; 13 nucleotides agree with TRBD2. Per the germline V gene, CDR1 is DFQATT and CDR2 is SNEGSKA (reference sequence). Trimming took 5 bases from V and 1 from J; bases not matched to a gene: 7. This CDR3 region has 16 residues. CDR3 DNA sequence: TGCAGTGCTCGCTCCACTAGCGGGGGGGCCCAAGAGACCCAGTACTTC. Translating it yields CSARSTSGGAQETQYF.

This clonotype was observed a few times. The chain uses TRBV6-5 and TRBJ2-5; perhaps TRBD1 as D (8 bases). The CDR3 runs 16 residues. Germline V gene lookup returns CDR1 MNHEY and CDR2 SVGAGI. The germline V and J ends were trimmed by 5 bases and 5 bases, with 21 bases remaining between them. CDR3 sequence (DNA): TGTGCCAGCAGTCAAAGACACAGGGGGGGCACGGAGACCCAGTACTTC. It specifies CASSQRHRGGTETQYF.

V and J are TRBV12-3 or TRBV12-4 and TRBJ1-2; the D gene is possibly TRBD1 (6 bases). The CDR3 extends over 13 amino acids. V lost 4 bases and J 4 bases, leaving 10 bases between the germline ends. DNA of the CDR3: TGTGCCAGCAGTTCGGGGGCCCGCTATGGCTACACCTTC. This codes for CASSSGARYGYTF.

This sequence joins TRBV6-5 and TRBJ2-7, with TRBD1 matching over 10 bases. Germline lookup yields CDR1 MNHEY and CDR2 SVGAGI. This CDR3 is built from 14 residues. J was trimmed by 3 bases and V by 9 bases; bases with no gene match: 8. CDR3 nucleotides: TGTGCCAGTGCCCGGGACAGGGGTCGCTACGAGCAGTACTTC. Translation: CASARDRGRYEQYF.

This clonotype was seen a few times. This chain uses TRBV5-1 with TRBJ2-3; D is unclear. The V end lost 0 bases, the J end lost 0 bases, and 5 bases lay between the germline ends. The CDR3 covers 14 residues. Germline V gives CDR1 SGHRS, CDR2 YFSETQ. CDR3 in DNA: TGCGCCAGCAGCTTGGAACGGAGCACAGATACGCAGTATTTT. Translation: CASSLERSTDTQYF.

The table lists this clonotype with many counts. The chain is built from TRBV6-5 and TRBJ1-1; D call uncertain. Germline V gene sequence: CDR1 MNHEY, CDR2 SVGAGI. This CDR3 is 13 amino acids long. Trimming left V 4 bases short and J 1 base short, with 7 bases between. For the CDR3, the DNA is TGTGCCAGCAGTTTTCGAGAGAACACTGAAGCTTTCTTT. Amino acids: CASSFRENTEAFF.

In its sample, this clonotype was seen a few times. The chain combines TRBV29-1 with TRBJ1-1; D is ambiguous. This CDR3 has 11 residues. Germline-derived CDR1 and CDR2 are SQVTM and ANQGSEA. The ends were cut back, 2 bases at V and 5 bases at J, with 6 bases in the middle. CDR3 in amino acids: CSVERATEAFF. The CDR3 DNA follows: TGCAGCGTTGAAAGGGCGACTGAAGCTTTCTTT.

This clonotype was counted only a few times. The gene calls are TRBV6-2 or TRBV6-3 and TRBJ2-7, with D perhaps matching TRBD2 (7 bases). V shed 4 bases and J shed 2 bases, with 18 bases lying between them. The CDR3 totals 16 residues. Germline assignment: CDR1 MNHEY and CDR2 SVGEGT. In DNA form, the CDR3 reads TGTGCCAGCAGTTCCCGCCACGGGGGGCGACCCTACGAGCAGTACGTC. Amino acid sequence: CASSSRHGGRPYEQYV.

The rearrangement links TRBV28 to TRBJ2-7, with a possible D match to TRBD1 (5 bases). The CDR3 contains 12 residues. CDR1 and CDR2 from the germline V gene are MDHEN and SYDVKM. V was pared by 8 bases and J by 3 bases, with 11 bases between. The CDR3 DNA follows: TGTGCCAGCGGACGACAGAGCTACGAGCAGTACGTC. This gives the protein CASGRQSYEQYV.

This clonotype was recorded a few times. The chain has TRBV2 and TRBJ2-5; D may be TRBD2 (6 bases). CDR3 length: 13 residues. Germline-derived CDR1 and CDR2 are SNHLY and FYNNEI. V lost 4 bases to trimming and J lost 0 bases, with 6 bases between them. Here the CDR3 reads CASSGDYQETQYF. CDR3 DNA sequence: TGTGCCAGCAGTGGGGACTACCAAGAGACCCAGTACTTC.

This chain uses TRBV15 with TRBJ2-5; 8 bases line up with TRBD1. The V gene's germline CDR1 is LNHNV and CDR2 YYDKDF (reference sequence). The CDR3 consists of 14 residues. The V and J ends lost 8 bases and 7 bases, in that order; junction bases with no gene match: 12. The CDR3 bases are TGTGCCACCCTAAACCCGACAGGGACAGGGACCCAGTACTTC. It is translated as CATLNPTGTGTQYF.

The chain couples TRBV20-1 to TRBJ2-3; the D call may be TRBD1 or TRBD2 (6 bases each). Looked up from germline, CDR1 is DFQATT and CDR2 is SNEGSKA (reference sequence). Trimming shortened V by 6 bases and J by 0 bases, and 22 bases separated the two germline ends. This CDR3 has 17 residues. CDR3 loop: CSAETPAGGPSTDTQYF. The CDR3 DNA sequence: TGCAGTGCCGAAACCCCGGCCGGGGGCCCTAGCACAGATACGCAGTATTTT.

This clonotype was detected a few times. This chain connects TRBV2 to TRBJ2-1; TRBD1 is a possible D gene (6 bases). The V gene lost 2 bases and the J gene lost 5 bases, with 16 bases spanning the gap. In germline, CDR1 is SNHLY, CDR2 FYNNEI. This CDR3 comprises 16 residues. Here the CDR3 DNA reads TGTGCCAGCAGTGAAAGACACAGGGTCCTGAACAATGAGCAGTTCTTC. Translating it yields CASSERHRVLNNEQFF.

This clonotype was recorded a few times. The chain combines TRBV10-3 with TRBJ1-2; no definite D call. Germline-derived CDR1 and CDR2 are ENHRY and SYGVKD. The CDR3 sequence is 13 residues long. The ends were cut back, 7 bases at V and 4 bases at J, with 13 bases in the middle. CDR3 DNA sequence: TGTGCCATCACCGATAGTCCTACCTATGGCTACACCTTC. Translated: CAITDSPTYGYTF.

This clonotype was counted many times. V usage is TRBV12-3 or TRBV12-4 and J usage is TRBJ1-2; D not resolved. This CDR3 region has 13 residues. The ends were cut back, 5 bases at V and 1 base at J, with 8 bases in the middle. As DNA, the CDR3 is TGTGCCAGCAGTGAAAACTTTAACTATGGCTACACCTTC. Translation gives CASSENFNYGYTF.

V gene TRBV20-1 combines with J gene TRBJ2-7, with D unresolved. Trimming pared 1 base from V and 3 bases from J, leaving 7 bases between. Germline V gene sequence: CDR1 DFQATT, CDR2 SNEGSKA (reference sequence). The CDR3 is made up of 12 amino acids. CDR3 bases: TGCAGTGCTAGAGTAGGGAACTACGAGCAGTACGTC. Its protein is CSARVGNYEQYV.

A few counts support this clonotype. The chain recombines TRBV20-1 with TRBJ1-5, with no clear D. The CDR3 contains 13 residues. The germline V and J ends were trimmed by 3 bases and 6 bases, with 12 bases remaining between them. In germline, CDR1 is DFQATT, CDR2 SNEGSKA (reference sequence). The CDR3 spells CSASIEGSQPQHF. The CDR3 DNA sequence: TGCAGTGCTAGCATCGAGGGTTCTCAGCCCCAGCATTTT.

This clonotype was seen ten or more times. The J gene is TRBJ2-1, the V gene TRBV7-2; 7 positions agree with TRBD1. This CDR3 comprises 16 residues. The junction had 18 bases not matched to a gene; V was cut back by 4 bases and J by 12 bases. Germline V gives CDR1 SGHTA, CDR2 FQGNSA. The chain's CDR3 is CASSSLGTAGSRGQFF. The CDR3 nucleotides read TGTGCCAGCAGCTCCCTAGGGACAGCCGGGTCAAGGGGGCAGTTCTTC.

This clonotype was detected only a few times. The chain uses TRBV15 and TRBJ1-1, with D possibly TRBD1 on 5 matching bases. Germline assignment: CDR1 LNHNV and CDR2 YYDKDF (reference sequence). The CDR3 has 14 amino acids. V dropped 1 base and J dropped 2 bases, with 8 bases sitting between them. The CDR3 is CATSRARVNTEAFF. The CDR3, as DNA: TGTGCCACCAGCAGAGCCAGGGTCAACACTGAAGCTTTCTTT.

The genes are TRBV12-3 or TRBV12-4 and TRBJ1-4; no clear D. The CDR3 consists of 14 residues. V was shortened by 3 bases and J by 6 bases, with 11 bases between the two germline ends. The CDR3, as DNA: TGTGCCAGCAGTTTCGTGCCGAGGGATGAAAAACTGTTTTTT. Its translation: CASSFVPRDEKLFF.

The chain is built from TRBV5-1 and TRBJ2-5, with 7 bases identical to TRBD2. Germline CDR1 is SGHRS and CDR2 is YFSETQ. CDR3 length: 13 residues. V lost 4 bases to trimming and J lost 7 bases; unmatched junction nucleotides: 7. The CDR3 region has the DNA TGCGCCAGCAGCCTGGGACTATATGGGACCCAGTACTTC. Amino acid sequence: CASSLGLYGTQYF.

This clonotype was seen a few times. The rearrangement links TRBV25-1 to TRBJ1-1, with D perhaps matching TRBD1 (5 bases). Germline-derived CDR1 and CDR2 are MGHDK and SYGVNS. This CDR3 spans 11 amino acids. V was trimmed by 8 bases and J by 8 bases, leaving 12 bases between them. The CDR3 protein is CASAGGLEAFF. The DNA of the CDR3 is TGTGCCAGCGCGGGGGGATTGGAAGCTTTCTTT.

Written as DNA, the CDR3 is TGTGCCAGCAGCCCCGTCGGGGTGTCAGAGACCCAGTACTTC. Amino acids: CASSPVGVSETQYF. The genes are TRBV5-4 and TRBJ2-5, with D tentatively TRBD2 (5 bases). V was cut by 4 bases and J by 4 bases, with 14 bases left in between. The CDR3 extends over 14 amino acids. Germline CDR1 is SGHNT and CDR2 is YYREEE (reference sequence). The full variable domain, with the rest looked up from reference TRBV5-4 and TRBJ2-5, is ETGVTQSPTHLIKTRGQQVTLRCSSQSGHNTVSWYQQALGQGPQFIFQYYREEENGRGNFPPRFSGLQFPNYSSELNVNALELDDSALYLCASSPVGVSETQYFGPGTRLLVL.

The gene calls are TRBV7-9 and TRBJ1-3; D is undetermined. There are 16 residues in the CDR3. Deletions cut 3 bases from V and 4 bases from J, with 16 bases between. Germline assignment: CDR1 SEHNR and CDR2 FQNEAQ (reference sequence). CDR3 region: CASSFVAGNVGNTIYF. The DNA for the CDR3 is TGTGCCAGCAGCTTCGTTGCCGGGAACGTAGGAAACACCATATATTTT.

This clonotype was seen a handful of times. The rearrangement uses TRBV4-1 and TRBJ2-3; D possibly corresponds to TRBD2 (6 bases). Germline CDR1 reads MGHRA; CDR2 reads YSYEKL. Trimming shortened V by 8 bases and J by 2 bases, and 23 bases separated the two germline ends. The CDR3 spans 17 residues. CDR3 residues: CASAWERDGEDTDTQYF. Written as DNA, the CDR3 is TGCGCCAGCGCCTGGGAAAGGGATGGGGAGGACACAGATACGCAGTATTTT.

This clonotype was picked up many times. J is TRBJ2-2 and V is TRBV5-1; 13 nucleotides line up with TRBD2. This CDR3 has 16 amino acids. Germline V CDR1 and CDR2: SGHRS, YFSETQ. V was pared by 5 bases and J by 6 bases, with 7 bases of the junction left unmatched. The CDR3 is CASSSPGLAGPGELFF. The CDR3 coding sequence is TGCGCCAGCAGTTCTCCGGGACTAGCGGGGCCCGGGGAGCTGTTTTTT.

This clonotype was counted a few times. The V call is TRBV10-3, the J call TRBJ1-4; TRBD1 matches at 10 bases. This CDR3 is 14 amino acids long. Germline CDR1 is ENHRY and CDR2 is SYGVKD. Trimming cost V 6 bases and J 6 bases; bases outside gene matches: 4. The CDR3 here is CAISSGTGDEKLFF. CDR3 sequence (DNA): TGTGCCATCAGCTCCGGGACAGGGGATGAAAAACTGTTTTTT.

The chain links TRBV5-1 to TRBJ1-5; D remains ambiguous. The CDR3 contains 13 residues. The V end lost 3 bases, the J end lost 7 bases, and 11 bases lay between the germline ends. CDR1 is SGHRS and CDR2 is YFSETQ in the germline V gene. CDR3 nucleotide sequence: TGCGCCAGCAGCTCCGACGGGGAGCAGCCCCAGCATTTT. This translates into CASSSDGEQPQHF.

The J gene is TRBJ1-1, the V gene TRBV10-3; 9 bases line up with TRBD1. The J segment lost 5 bases and the V segment lost 5 bases, leaving 12 bases of the junction unmatched. The CDR3 is made up of 16 amino acids. The V gene's germline CDR1 is ENHRY and CDR2 SYGVKD. The DNA of the CDR3 is TGTGCCATCAGTCGGGGCCAGGGACAGGGAGGTACTGAAGCTTTCTTT. Protein product: CAISRGQGQGGTEAFF.

Ten or more counts support this clonotype. V gene TRBV5-1 combines with J gene TRBJ2-3; no reliable D call. The germline V and J ends were trimmed by 2 bases and 2 bases, with 9 bases remaining between them. Germline V gene lookup returns CDR1 SGHRS and CDR2 YFSETQ. The length of the CDR3 is 14 residues. Written as DNA, the CDR3 is TGCGCCAGCAGCTTATCGGAGCCCACAGATACGCAGTATTTT. Its translation: CASSLSEPTDTQYF.

This clonotype was seen only a few times. Written as DNA, the CDR3 is TGTGCCAGCAGGACGACAGGTAGCAATCAGCCCCAGCATTTT. Its translation: CASRTTGSNQPQHF. This chain joins TRBV6-2 or TRBV6-3 and TRBJ1-5, with TRBD1 as a possible D gene (6 bases). Germline CDR1 reads MNHEY; CDR2 reads SVGEGT. The CDR3 length is 14 residues. Trimming shortened V by 6 bases and J by 0 bases, and 9 bases separated the two germline ends.